In its sample, the clone carrying this T cell receptor beta chain was seen a few times. The recovered donors of Cohort 3 showed two negative PCRs, clearance, or symptom resolution. Sequenced by immunoSEQ multiplex PCR; TCRdb stores in-frame clones only, minus some. This repertoire shows under 300,000 clones, 75% to 95% found once; its top ten account for 1.5% to 2%. These data are taken from a study of blood T cell repertoires in COVID-19. The wider study: From the United States, Italy and Spain came samples of acute and convalescent COVID-19.

From germline, CDR1 is MNHEY and CDR2 SVGAGI. The junction had 9 bases not matched to a gene; V was cut back by 3 bases and J by 6 bases. This CDR3 comprises 15 residues. Sequencing was done on a sample of PBMCs or T cells enriched from blood (not recorded which). The TCR comes from a woman between 18 and 30 years old who had recovered from COVID-19. The chain uses TRBV6-5 and TRBJ2-7; 9 nucleotides match TRBD2. This chain's CDR3 is CASSYSRRGGIEQYF. The CDR3 DNA reads TGTGCCAGCAGTTATTCTCGGCGGGGGGGGATCGAGCAGTACTTC.